The 31 T cell receptor beta chains reported below all come from one sample, sequenced in a study of early T cells in non-severe SARS-CoV-2 infection. From the 5' RACE reads, TCRdb called clonotypes with MiXCR, one entry per CDR3 protein. The sample shows tens of thousands of distinct CDR3 sequences, roughly 15% of them seen only once. The starting material was whole blood, obtained at baseline. Source of these receptors: an adult who was a healthcare worker with PCR-confirmed SARS-CoV-2 infection or an uninfected control (not recorded which).

This clonotype was observed many times. The J gene is TRBJ2-3, the V gene TRBV3-1; 7 bases are shared with TRBD1. This CDR3 region has 15 residues. Germline trimming cut 3 bases from V and 1 base from J; bases unmatched to any gene: 4. Germline V gene data show CDR1 as LGHDT and CDR2 as YNNKEL (reference sequence). The CDR3 region has the DNA TGTGCCAGCAGCCAGACAGGGTCGGGCACAGATACGCAGTATTTT. This codes for CASSQTGSGTDTQYF.

This clonotype was counted a few times. The gene calls are TRBV3-1 and TRBJ2-3; D possibly uses TRBD1 or TRBD2 (6 bases each). The CDR3 covers 13 residues. Per the germline V gene, CDR1 is LGHDT and CDR2 is YNNKEL (reference sequence). V was pared by 4 bases and J by 6 bases, with 11 bases between. CDR3 in amino acids: CASSPTGRDTQYF. In DNA, the CDR3 is TGTGCCAGCAGCCCTACAGGGAGGGATACGCAGTATTTT.

This clonotype has only a few counts. The chain links TRBV4-1 to TRBJ2-1; 10 bases are a match to TRBD2. Germline V gives CDR1 MGHRA, CDR2 YSYEKL. The CDR3 spans 15 residues. V lost 4 bases to trimming and J lost 5 bases; unmatched junction nucleotides: 5. The CDR3 DNA follows: TGCGCCAGCAGCCCAGCGGGAGGGTGGAACAATGAGCAGTTCTTC. Translation: CASSPAGGWNNEQFF.

This clonotype was observed a few times. This chain links TRBV9 with TRBJ1-4; D not resolved. The germline V and J ends were trimmed by 3 bases and 0 bases, with 3 bases remaining between them. The CDR3 spans 13 residues. Germline-derived CDR1 and CDR2 are SGDLS and YYNGEE. The CDR3 nucleotides are TGTGCCAGCAGCGATGCAACTAATGAAAAACTGTTTTTT. Residues: CASSDATNEKLFF.

J is TRBJ1-1 and V is TRBV28; D remains ambiguous. V lost 8 bases, J lost 1 base, and 8 bases lay in between. In germline, CDR1 is MDHEN, CDR2 SYDVKM. This CDR3 is built from 12 residues. CDR3 loop: CASGDPNTEAFF. CDR3 DNA sequence: TGTGCCAGCGGCGACCCGAACACTGAAGCTTTCTTT.

This clonotype came up a few times. The chain uses TRBV9 and TRBJ2-4; 7 bases agree with TRBD2. CDR1 is SGDLS and CDR2 is YYNGEE in the germline V gene. This CDR3 is 15 amino acids long. V dropped 2 bases and J dropped 7; count of bases not matched to a gene: 9. In nucleotides, the CDR3 is TGTGCCAGCAGCGTGGCTGGCGGGAGTGCGAACATTCAGTACTTC. Amino acids: CASSVAGGSANIQYF. Full variable domain (remainder filled in from reference TRBV9 and TRBJ2-4): DSGVTQTPKHLITATGQRVTLRCSPRSGDLSVYWYQQSLDQGLQFLIQYYNGEERAKGNILERFSAQQFPDLHSELNLSSLELGDSALYFCASSVAGGSANIQYFGAGTRLSVL.

The CDR3 loop reads CASNGGGAHNEQFF. In nucleotides, the CDR3 is TGTGCCAGCAACGGAGGGGGAGCGCACAATGAGCAGTTCTTC. The rearrangement joins TRBV7-6 to TRBJ2-1; TRBD1 or TRBD2 may be the D gene (6 bases each). V lost 7 bases to trimming and J lost 5 bases, with 15 bases between them. The CDR3 contains 14 residues. Germline assignment: CDR1 SGHVS and CDR2 FNYEAQ.

The J gene is TRBJ1-2, the V gene TRBV20-1, with D hard to call. This CDR3 spans 15 amino acids. CDR1 and CDR2 (germline): DFQATT, SNEGSKA (reference sequence). Deletions cut 3 bases from V and 2 bases from J, with 16 bases between. The CDR3 reads CSARTGLGGNYGYTF. CDR3 DNA sequence: TGCAGTGCTAGGACGGGCTTGGGAGGGAACTATGGCTACACCTTC.

The chain has TRBV28 and TRBJ2-1; maybe TRBD1 (5 bases). Germline V lookup: CDR1 MDHEN, CDR2 SYDVKM. The CDR3 totals 18 residues. V was trimmed by 9 bases and J by 4 bases, leaving 28 bases between them. The CDR3 reads CASPPLALQVSSYNEQFF. Here the CDR3 DNA reads TGTGCCAGTCCACCACTGGCCCTACAGGTGAGCTCATACAATGAGCAGTTCTTC.

This clonotype occurred a few times. The chain uses TRBV12-3 or TRBV12-4 and TRBJ2-7; D gene ambiguous. Trimming left V 6 bases short and J 6 bases short, with 9 bases between. CDR3 size: 11 residues. Here the CDR3 DNA reads TGTGCCAGCAGCCGACGAGCCGAGCAGTACTTC. Residues: CASSRRAEQYF.

This clonotype was counted many times. V usage is TRBV10-3 and J usage is TRBJ2-1; TRBD2 agrees at 12 bases. This CDR3 comprises 18 residues. Per germline, CDR1 ENHRY and CDR2 SYGVKD. The trim removed 3 bases at V and 0 bases at J, leaving 6 bases unmatched. This chain's CDR3 is CAISDLAGGSSSYNEQFF. CDR3 coding DNA: TGTGCCATCAGTGATCTAGCGGGAGGGTCGTCCTCCTACAATGAGCAGTTCTTC.

V and J are TRBV4-2 and TRBJ2-3; D is undetermined. Germline loops: CDR1 LGHNA, CDR2 YNFKEQ. V shed 1 base and J shed 2 bases, with 10 bases lying between them. There are 15 residues in the CDR3. CDR3 region: CASSQGGATTDTQYF. For the CDR3, the DNA is TGTGCCAGCAGCCAAGGCGGTGCGACCACAGATACGCAGTATTTT.

This clonotype was seen repeatedly, ten times or more. The chain joins TRBV20-1 to TRBJ1-1; D possibly corresponds to TRBD1 (6 bases). Germline V CDR1 and CDR2: DFQATT, SNEGSKA (reference sequence). Trimming pared 8 bases from V and 5 bases from J, leaving 18 bases between. This CDR3 region has 13 residues. CDR3 nucleotides: TGCAGTCCCGCGGAGGGGGGAGATACTGAAGCTTTCTTT. Encoded protein: CSPAEGGDTEAFF.

This chain joins TRBV18 and TRBJ1-1; tentative D call: TRBD1 (5 bases). Germline CDR1 KGHSH, CDR2 LQKENI. The CDR3 runs to 17 residues. V lost 3 bases, J lost 4 bases, and 21 bases lay in between. The CDR3 nucleotides read TGTGCCAGCTCACCCATGAGGAGAGGGCAGGGAGGCACTGAAGCTTTCTTT. Translating gives CASSPMRRGQGGTEAFF.

The rearrangement uses TRBV18 and TRBJ2-1; D perhaps matches TRBD1 (6 bases). Trimming stripped 0 bases from V and 7 bases from J, with 16 bases between. The germline V gene has CDR1 KGHSH and CDR2 LQKENI. This CDR3 has 16 residues. CDR3 bases: TGTGCCAGCTCACCACCTAGTCCCATAGGGGGTAATGAGCAGTTCTTC. It encodes CASSPPSPIGGNEQFF.

This clonotype was counted a few times. The DNA for the CDR3 is TGTGCCAGCAGTCCCATCATGGGGATTGAAGCTTTCTTT. Amino acid sequence: CASSPIMGIEAFF. The rearrangement joins TRBV28 to TRBJ1-1; D unclear. The CDR3 is 13 residues long. The ends were cut back, 5 bases at V and 7 bases at J, with 14 bases in the middle. Germline V gives CDR1 MDHEN, CDR2 SYDVKM.

The rearrangement uses TRBV7-2 and TRBJ2-1; the D gene is possibly TRBD2 (6 bases). The germline V gene has CDR1 SGHTA and CDR2 FQGNSA. The CDR3 sequence is 16 residues long. Trimming removed 1 base at V and 4 bases at J, with 14 bases between. CDR3 residues: CASSLGAASVYNEQFF. The CDR3 DNA reads TGTGCCAGCAGCTTAGGGGCGGCTAGCGTATACAATGAGCAGTTCTTC.

The chain employs TRBV10-3 and TRBJ1-1; TRBD1 aligns across 8 bases. The germline gives CDR1 ENHRY, CDR2 SYGVKD. The ends lost 6 bases at V and 3 bases at J; junction bases unmatched: 9. There are 15 residues in the CDR3. The CDR3 DNA sequence: TGTGCCATCAGGGCCCAGGGGGCTACGGACACTGAAGCTTTCTTT. Encoded protein: CAIRAQGATDTEAFF.

J is TRBJ2-4 and V is TRBV11-1; tentatively, D is TRBD2 (5 bases). Trimming shortened V by 4 bases and J by 4 bases, and 11 bases separated the two germline ends. The CDR3 is 14 amino acids. Germline values: CDR1 SGHAT, CDR2 FQDESV (reference sequence). CDR3 in amino acids: CASSSGIQKNIQYF. CDR3 coding DNA: TGTGCCAGCAGCTCGGGGATCCAGAAAAACATTCAGTACTTC.

This clonotype was detected a few times. The chain links TRBV5-1 to TRBJ2-3, with 8 bases that match TRBD1. The CDR3 loop spans 17 amino acids. V lost 3 bases and J lost 4; bases outside the gene matches: 13. The V gene's germline CDR1 is SGHRS and CDR2 YFSETQ. As DNA, the CDR3 is TGCGCCAGCAGCTCAGGAACCGGGACAGGAGGGGCAGATACGCAGTATTTT. Translated: CASSSGTGTGGADTQYF.

The genes are TRBV28 and TRBJ2-7; D gene uncertain. CDR3 length equals 11 residues. Deletions cut 5 bases from V and 1 base from J, with 3 bases between. CDR1 MDHEN and CDR2 SYDVKM come from the germline V gene. Written as DNA, the CDR3 is TGTGCCAGCAGTATTTCCTACGAGCAGTACTTC. Amino acids: CASSISYEQYF. Full variable domain (rest looked up from reference TRBV28 and TRBJ2-7): DVKVTQSSRYLVKRTGEKVFLECVQDMDHENMFWYRQDPGLGLRLIYFSYDVKMKEKGDIPEGYSVSREKKERFSLILESASTNQTSMYLCASSISYEQYFGPGTRLTVT.

This clonotype was seen a few times. V gene TRBV7-9 combines with J gene TRBJ2-3; TRBD1 agrees at 9 bases. Germline V gives CDR1 SEHNR, CDR2 FQNEAQ (reference sequence). The J segment lost 8 bases and the V segment lost 4 bases, leaving 13 bases of the junction unmatched. The CDR3 spans 16 residues. Here the CDR3 DNA reads TGTGCCAGCAGCTCCGTTGGGACAGGGCTATTCTCTACGCAGTATTTT. As protein: CASSSVGTGLFSTQYF.

The rearrangement joins TRBV6-6 to TRBJ2-3; 9 nucleotides align to TRBD2. This CDR3 is built from 16 residues. The germline V gene encodes CDR1 MNHNY and CDR2 SVGAGI (reference sequence). Losses at the gene ends were 7 bases for V and 4 bases for J; bases not matched to a gene: 12. The CDR3 loop reads CASTLLGGRAADTQYF. As DNA, the CDR3 is TGTGCCAGCACCCTCCTCGGCGGGAGGGCAGCAGATACGCAGTATTTT.

This clonotype was counted at least ten times. The V call is TRBV10-3, the J call TRBJ1-1; D remains ambiguous. The CDR3 sequence is 15 residues long. Germline V CDR1 and CDR2: ENHRY, SYGVKD. V lost 1 base to trimming and J lost 0 bases, with 9 bases between them. The CDR3 coding sequence is TGTGCCATCAGTGAGTTCGGCATTATGAACACTGAAGCTTTCTTT. Encoded protein: CAISEFGIMNTEAFF.

This clonotype was counted between two and nine times. This chain joins TRBV2 and TRBJ2-4; 10 bases fit TRBD2. CDR1 is SNHLY, CDR2 FYNNEI, per germline. The CDR3 contains 16 residues. Unmatched junction bases numbered 13, after V lost 6 bases and J lost 8 bases. The CDR3 DNA reads TGTGCCAGCAGCGGGCCAGCGGGAGGGCTTGATGACATTCAGTACTTC. Residues: CASSGPAGGLDDIQYF.

This clonotype occurred a few times. This chain connects TRBV30 to TRBJ1-6; a possible D gene is TRBD1 (5 bases). V was shortened by 3 bases and J by 5 bases, with 5 bases between the two germline ends. In germline, CDR1 is GTSNPN, CDR2 SVGIG (reference sequence). The CDR3 spans 12 residues. The CDR3: CAWRGDNSPLHF. As DNA, the CDR3 is TGTGCCTGGAGGGGGGATAATTCACCCCTCCACTTT.

This clonotype showed up just a few times. V and J are TRBV7-8 and TRBJ2-1; possible D gene TRBD2, 7 bases. The CDR3 is 15 amino acids. Trimming cost V 1 base and J 6 bases, with 13 bases left between them. Germline assignment: CDR1 SGHVS and CDR2 FQNEAQ. CDR3 in amino acids: CASSLDRGGINEQFF. CDR3 in DNA: TGTGCCAGCAGCTTAGATAGGGGGGGCATCAATGAGCAGTTCTTC. Full variable domain (remainder filled in from reference TRBV7-8 and TRBJ2-1): GAGVSQSPRYKVAKRGQDVALRCDPISGHVSLFWYQQALGQGPEFLTYFQNEAQLDKSGLPSDRFFAERPEGSVSTLKIQRTQQEDSAVYLCASSLDRGGINEQFFGPGTRLTVL.

There are a few counts of this clonotype. This chain connects TRBV3-1 to TRBJ1-2; D is unresolved. The V and J ends lost 4 bases and 2 bases respectively, with 11 bases between them. Germline assignment: CDR1 LGHDT and CDR2 YNNKEL (reference sequence). This CDR3 spans 14 amino acids. In DNA, the CDR3 is TGTGCCAGCAGCCCGGCCGGGTGGAACTATGGCTACACCTTC. This codes for CASSPAGWNYGYTF.

The chain has TRBV9 and TRBJ1-3; D may be TRBD1 (6 bases). The ends were cut back, 3 bases at V and 4 bases at J, with 11 bases in the middle. The germline CDR1 and CDR2 sequences are SGDLS and YYNGEE. The CDR3 has 14 residues. CDR3 amino acids: CASSEGGSGNTIYF. CDR3 DNA: TGTGCCAGCAGCGAGGGGGGTTCCGGAAACACCATATATTTT.

This clonotype was observed many times. V usage is TRBV28 and J usage is TRBJ2-7, with D possibly TRBD1 on 6 matching bases. The V end was cut by 5 bases, the J end by 5 bases, with 16 bases between. Germline lookup yields CDR1 MDHEN and CDR2 SYDVKM. The CDR3 totals 14 residues. CDR3 sequence (DNA): TGTGCCAGCAGTCCGACAGGAATCATCGACGAGCAGTACTTC. It codes for CASSPTGIIDEQYF. Using reference TRBV28 and TRBJ2-7 for the parts outside the CDR3, the full variable domain is DVKVTQSSRYLVKRTGEKVFLECVQDMDHENMFWYRQDPGLGLRLIYFSYDVKMKEKGDIPEGYSVSREKKERFSLILESASTNQTSMYLCASSPTGIIDEQYFGPGTRLTVT.

This clonotype was counted a few times. This chain connects TRBV7-2 to TRBJ2-7; D call uncertain. The CDR3 length is 13 residues. The germline V gene has CDR1 SGHTA and CDR2 FQGNSA. The V and J ends lost 4 bases and 3 bases respectively, with 10 bases between them. In DNA form, the CDR3 reads TGTGCCAGCAGCTCCCGAGGAAACTACGAGCAGTACTTC. It codes for CASSSRGNYEQYF.